The clone carrying this TCR beta chain has just one count. What it recognizes is unknown. The data derive from a study of cytomegalovirus exposure and HLA in healthy donors. Study-level findings and limits: Most TCR sequences showed up rarely, but some public TCRs showed up in many donors. Researchers counted 164 TCR beta chains as cytomegalovirus-associated.

Germline lookup yields CDR1 SGHTA and CDR2 FQGNSA. V was pared by 8 bases and J by 1 base, with 4 bases of the junction left unmatched. There are 13 residues in the CDR3. Here immunoSEQ multiplex PCR was the method, and the copy in TCRdb shows in-frame clones only, minus some. The sample carries more than 100,000 clones, about 90% recorded once. Sequences were obtained from PBMCs. The rearrangement joins TRBV7-2 to TRBJ2-5, with 7 bases fitting TRBD2. The clonotype comes from a young man in good health and CMV-seronegative. For the CDR3, the DNA is TGTGCCAGCGGGAGGGGCCCCCAAGAGACCCAGTACTTC. This codes for CASGRGPQETQYF.